Shown below are 16 T cell receptor beta chains from a single sample sequenced in a study of blood T cell repertoires in COVID-19. TCRdb's copy holds only in-frame clones and misses some; the assay was immunoSEQ multiplex PCR. Here the sample spans approximately 110,000 clones, 86% being singletons. Source material: peripheral blood. Receptors were obtained from a man aged 35 to 55 with acute or convalescent COVID-19.

The chain is built from TRBV20-1 and TRBJ1-4, with a possible D match to TRBD1 (6 bases). This CDR3 contains 11 residues. Germline CDR1 and CDR2: DFQATT and SNEGSKA (reference sequence). V lost 6 bases to trimming and J lost 7 bases, with 9 bases between them. CDR3 protein: CSAQQGEKLFF. CDR3 coding DNA: TGCAGTGCACAACAGGGTGAAAAACTGTTTTTT.

This chain joins TRBV19 and TRBJ1-2; 8 positions agree with TRBD1. J lost 8 bases, V lost 7 bases, and 18 bases had no gene match. This CDR3 has 16 amino acids. Per germline, CDR1 LNHDA and CDR2 SQIVND (reference sequence). The CDR3 spells CASTPPGQGSLRGYTF. The CDR3 DNA sequence: TGTGCCAGTACCCCCCCCGGACAGGGCTCCCTAAGGGGCTACACCTTC.

The chain links TRBV19 to TRBJ2-7; 8 bases match TRBD2. The CDR3 length is 15 residues. Germline V lookup: CDR1 LNHDA, CDR2 SQIVND (reference sequence). V trimming: 4 bases; J trimming: 2 bases; junction bases outside the gene matches: 7. In DNA form, the CDR3 reads TGTGCCAGTAGTAAACCGGGACTAGGGACCTACGAGCAGTACTTC. This gives the protein CASSKPGLGTYEQYF.

The chain employs TRBV5-1 and TRBJ1-1; TRBD1 agrees at 7 bases. From germline, CDR1 is SGHRS and CDR2 YFSETQ. The CDR3 is made up of 15 amino acids. With V trimmed by 1 base and J by 1 base, 4 bases remained unmatched. The CDR3 protein is CASSLTGAANTEAFF. The CDR3 region has the DNA TGCGCCAGCAGCTTGACAGGGGCCGCGAACACTGAAGCTTTCTTT.

This chain connects TRBV4-3 to TRBJ1-2, with a tentative D call TRBD1 (5 bases). This CDR3 has 16 amino acids. V lost 4 bases to trimming and J lost 3 bases, with 18 bases between them. Germline assignment: CDR1 LGHNA and CDR2 YSLEER. The CDR3 sequence: CASSRTSGLRDYGYTF. Written as DNA, the CDR3 is TGCGCCAGCAGCCGCACCTCGGGACTAAGGGACTATGGCTACACCTTC.

The gene calls are TRBV2 and TRBJ1-1, with TRBD1 matching over 7 bases. This CDR3 comprises 15 residues. CDR1 SNHLY and CDR2 FYNNEI come from the germline V gene. The J segment lost 0 bases and the V segment lost 7 bases, leaving 8 bases of the junction unmatched. The CDR3 here is CASMVDRVLNTEAFF. For the CDR3, the DNA is TGTGCCAGCATGGTTGACAGGGTCCTGAACACTGAAGCTTTCTTT. Drawing the rest from reference TRBV2 and TRBJ1-1, the complete variable domain is EPEVTQTPSHQVTQMGQEVILRCVPISNHLYFYWYRQILGQKVEFLVSFYNNEISEKSEIFDDQFSVERPDGSNFTLKIRSTKLEDSAMYFCASMVDRVLNTEAFFGQGTRLTVV.

The gene calls are TRBV2 and TRBJ2-7; the D is unclear. The germline V gene encodes CDR1 SNHLY and CDR2 FYNNEI. V was pared by 3 bases and J by 1 base, with 7 bases between. The CDR3 totals 13 residues. The CDR3 bases are TGTGCCAGCAGTGAGCAAGCTTCCTACGAGCAGTACTTC. Residues: CASSEQASYEQYF.

The chain joins TRBV10-2 to TRBJ1-2, with TRBD1 matching 9 bases. V shed 3 bases and J 4 bases; nucleotides not matched to a gene: 6. This CDR3 spans 15 amino acids. The germline gives CDR1 WSHSY, CDR2 SAAADI. CDR3 bases: TGCGCCAGCAGTGATTGGGTGACAGGGGGCTATGGCTACACCTTC. Its translation: CASSDWVTGGYGYTF.

The rearrangement links TRBV7-3 to TRBJ1-3; the D gene is possibly TRBD1 (5 bases). V was trimmed by 5 bases and J by 0 bases, leaving 17 bases between them. This CDR3 spans 17 amino acids. Per the germline V gene, CDR1 is SGHTA and CDR2 is FQGTGA. CDR3: CASSLQPPGISGNTIYF. CDR3 DNA sequence: TGTGCCAGCAGCCTCCAACCCCCAGGGATCTCTGGAAACACCATATATTTT.

The CDR3 sequence is CASSYSRDSTYGYTF. The CDR3 region has the DNA TGTGCCAGCAGTTACTCTCGAGACAGCACCTATGGCTACACCTTC. The chain uses TRBV6-6 and TRBJ1-2, with D possibly being TRBD1 (5 bases). CDR1 and CDR2 from the germline V gene are MNHNY and SVGAGI (reference sequence). This CDR3 has 15 residues. With 0 bases removed from V and 4 bases from J, the gap between germline ends came to 12 bases.

The CDR3, as DNA: TGCGCCAGCAGCTTGTTATCTCCCTCCCGGAACACTGAAGCTTTCTTT. Residues: CASSLLSPSRNTEAFF. V and J are TRBV5-1 and TRBJ1-1; D is undetermined. The CDR3 length is 16 residues. Germline V gene data show CDR1 as SGHRS and CDR2 as YFSETQ. The V end lost 1 base, the J end lost 1 base, and 14 bases lay between the germline ends.

The rearrangement uses TRBV11-2 and TRBJ1-1, with 8 nucleotides matching TRBD1. In germline, CDR1 is SGHAT, CDR2 FQNNGV. Trimming took 7 bases from V and 6 from J; bases not matched to a gene: 7. The CDR3 spans 13 residues. In DNA form, the CDR3 reads TGTGCCAGCACCCTGACAGGGGAGGCTGAAGCTTTCTTT. Amino acids: CASTLTGEAEAFF.

The chain is built from TRBV7-3 and TRBJ2-3, with D maybe TRBD2 (7 bases). The CDR3 consists of 15 residues. CDR1 SGHTA and CDR2 FQGTGA come from the germline V gene. With 1 base removed from V and 2 bases from J, the gap between germline ends came to 10 bases. The CDR3 DNA reads as TGTGCCAGCAGCTTAATGCGGGGGCCCACAGATACGCAGTATTTT. Residues: CASSLMRGPTDTQYF.

This clone occurred once. The rearrangement uses TRBV5-1 and TRBJ1-3; the D gene is possibly TRBD1 (6 bases). There are 15 residues in the CDR3. Deletions cut 5 bases from V and 0 bases from J, with 12 bases between. Germline assignment: CDR1 SGHRS and CDR2 YFSETQ. As DNA, the CDR3 is TGCGCCAGCAGACAGACAGGCAGCTCTGGAAACACCATATATTTT. This encodes CASRQTGSSGNTIYF.

The V call is TRBV11-2, the J call TRBJ1-6; 8 bases align to TRBD1. Germline lookup yields CDR1 SGHAT and CDR2 FQNNGV. Germline trimming cut 3 bases from V and 9 bases from J; bases unmatched to any gene: 4. The CDR3 is 14 residues long. CDR3 protein: CASSFQGAVSPLHF. DNA of the CDR3: TGTGCCAGCAGCTTTCAGGGGGCGGTTTCACCCCTCCACTTT. Using reference TRBV11-2 and TRBJ1-6 for the parts outside the CDR3, the full variable domain is EAGVAQSPRYKIIEKRQSVAFWCNPISGHATLYWYQQILGQGPKLLIQFQNNGVVDDSQLPKDRFSAERLKGVDSTLKIQPAKLEDSAVYLCASSFQGAVSPLHFGNGTRLTVT.

The gene calls are TRBV9 and TRBJ2-3, with a possible D match to TRBD2 (6 bases). CDR1 and CDR2 (germline): SGDLS, YYNGEE. The CDR3 spans 15 residues. The V and J ends lost 6 bases and 0 bases respectively, with 14 bases between them. CDR3 bases: TGTGCCAGCACGATCGAGGGACTCAGCACAGATACGCAGTATTTT. Translating it yields CASTIEGLSTDTQYF.